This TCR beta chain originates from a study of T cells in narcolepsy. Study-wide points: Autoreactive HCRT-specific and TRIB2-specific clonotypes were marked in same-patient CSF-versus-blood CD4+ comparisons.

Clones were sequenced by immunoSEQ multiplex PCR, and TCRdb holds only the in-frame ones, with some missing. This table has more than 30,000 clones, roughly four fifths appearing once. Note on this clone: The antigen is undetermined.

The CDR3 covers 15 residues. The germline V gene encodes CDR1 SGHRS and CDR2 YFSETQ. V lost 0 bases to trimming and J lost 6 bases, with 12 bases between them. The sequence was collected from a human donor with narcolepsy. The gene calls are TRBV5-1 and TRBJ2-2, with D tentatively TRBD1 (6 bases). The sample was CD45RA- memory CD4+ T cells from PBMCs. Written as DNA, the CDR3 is TGCGCCAGCAGCTTGGATACAGGGTTGGCCGGGGAGCTGTTTTTT. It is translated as CASSLDTGLAGELFF.